The T cell receptor beta chain under discussion was sequenced for a study of chemoradiotherapy in HPV16-positive cancers. Assay: immunoSEQ multiplex PCR; the TCRdb copy retains only in-frame clones and omits some. The data show 53,000 or so clones, with 90% seen just once and around 3.5% held by the top ten. This CDR3 region has 15 residues. Germline V lookup: CDR1 SNHLY, CDR2 FYNNEI. V lost 4 bases to trimming and J lost 2 bases, with 13 bases between them. This clone was observed once. Its antigen remains unknown. General study points: Candidate HPV-specific clones and E7-related TCR motifs grew in tumor during treatment.

The source of this sequence is a human donor with HPV-associated anogenital cancer. The gene calls are TRBV2 and TRBJ2-3, with D perhaps assigned TRBD1 or TRBD2 (5 bases each). The starting material was blood, obtained from a patient who underwent chemoradiotherapy. The CDR3: CASSVGSGTTDTQYF. The CDR3 bases are TGTGCCAGCAGTGTGGGTTCCGGGACCACAGATACGCAGTATTTT.